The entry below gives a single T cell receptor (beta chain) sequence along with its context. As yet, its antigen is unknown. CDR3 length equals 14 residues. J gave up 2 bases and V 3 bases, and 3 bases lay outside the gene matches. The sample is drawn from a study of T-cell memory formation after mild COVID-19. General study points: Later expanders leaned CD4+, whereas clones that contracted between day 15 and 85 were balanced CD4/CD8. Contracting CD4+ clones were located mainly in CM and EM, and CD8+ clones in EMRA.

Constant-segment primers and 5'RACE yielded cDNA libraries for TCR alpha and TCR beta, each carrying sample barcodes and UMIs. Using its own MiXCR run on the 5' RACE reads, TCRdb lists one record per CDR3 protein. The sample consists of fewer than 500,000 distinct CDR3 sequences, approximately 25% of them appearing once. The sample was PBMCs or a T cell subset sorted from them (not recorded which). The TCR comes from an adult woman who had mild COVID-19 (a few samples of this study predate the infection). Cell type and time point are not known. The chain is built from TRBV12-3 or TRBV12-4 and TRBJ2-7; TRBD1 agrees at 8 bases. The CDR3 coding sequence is TGTGCCAGCAGTTTCGGGGGACAGGCCTACGAGCAGTACTTC. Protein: CASSFGGQAYEQYF.